These 8 T cell receptor beta chains came from one sample sequenced in a study of T cells in Graves' hyperthyroidism and ophthalmopathy. Amplification of TCR beta CDR3 regions was performed using RNA transcripts as template. HTBI primers were employed in a first-round RT-PCR of the TCR CDR3. TCRdb fed the multiplex PCR reads into MiXCR, producing one record per CDR3 protein. This table holds more than 300,000 distinct CDR3 sequences, around 14% found once. Sequences were obtained from blood. These TCRs come from a woman aged 25 to 39 with Graves' hyperthyroidism.

This chain uses TRBV7-4 with TRBJ1-5; possibly TRBD1 for D (5 bases). The CDR3 spans 19 residues. V was shortened by 6 bases and J by 3 bases, with 27 bases between the two germline ends. Germline V lookup: CDR1 SGHVT, CDR2 SQSDAQ. The CDR3 reads CASRATVGGNPNSNQPQHF. The CDR3 nucleotides read TGTGCCAGCAGGGCCACAGTTGGGGGGAACCCGAACTCCAATCAGCCCCAGCATTTT.

This chain connects TRBV15 to TRBJ2-5; D may match TRBD1 or TRBD2 (5 bases each). V lost 3 bases, J lost 5 bases, and 16 bases lay in between. The CDR3 consists of 15 residues. Germline loops: CDR1 LNHNV, CDR2 YYDKDF (reference sequence). CDR3 protein: CATSRGRGAVETQYF. The CDR3 DNA sequence: TGTGCCACCAGCAGGGGCCGGGGCGCTGTGGAGACCCAGTACTTC.

This chain uses TRBV6-1 with TRBJ2-1; tentatively, D is TRBD2 (5 bases). Deletions cut 2 bases from V and 15 bases from J, with 14 bases between. The CDR3 covers 12 residues. Per the germline V gene, CDR1 is MNHNS and CDR2 is SASEGT. As DNA, the CDR3 is TGTGCCAGCAGTGAATCGGTGGGGAGAGGGTTCTTC. Its protein product is CASSESVGRGFF.

This clonotype was picked up a small number of times. The rearrangement joins TRBV28 to TRBJ1-6, with 10 bases identical to TRBD1. Per germline, CDR1 MDHEN and CDR2 SYDVKM. The J segment lost 7 bases and the V segment lost 8 bases, leaving 5 bases of the junction unmatched. This CDR3 spans 14 amino acids. The CDR3 DNA follows: TGTGCCAGCCTCTCGACAGGGGGCAATTCACCCCTCCACTTT. Amino acids: CASLSTGGNSPLHF.

The V and J genes are TRBV7-9 and TRBJ1-4; 7 bases line up with TRBD1. V shed 5 bases and J 8 bases; nucleotides not matched to a gene: 8. The germline gives CDR1 SEHNR, CDR2 FQNEAQ (reference sequence). The CDR3 length is 14 residues. DNA of the CDR3: TGTGCCAGCAGCAACAGGGGTTCGTTGGAAAAACTGTTTTTT. Its protein is CASSNRGSLEKLFF.

This clonotype has at least ten counts. The rearrangement joins TRBV9 to TRBJ2-2; D call uncertain. V was clipped by 0 bases and J by 0 bases, with 6 bases between them. The germline V gene has CDR1 SGDLS and CDR2 YYNGEE. The CDR3 is 15 amino acids. The CDR3 bases are TGTGCCAGCAGCGTAGGAGCTACGAACACCGGGGAGCTGTTTTTT. It codes for CASSVGATNTGELFF.

The gene calls are TRBV18 and TRBJ1-2, with D unresolved. The CDR3 length is 16 residues. Germline V gives CDR1 KGHSH, CDR2 LQKENI. V was cut by 2 bases and J by 0 bases, with 13 bases left in between. The CDR3 protein is CASSPFDLTANYGYTF. In DNA form, the CDR3 reads TGTGCCAGCTCACCATTCGATCTTACAGCTAACTATGGCTACACCTTC.

The table lists this clonotype with a few counts. The chain combines TRBV20-1 with TRBJ2-1; D is possibly TRBD1 (5 bases). This CDR3 has 15 amino acids. The V gene lost 0 bases and the J gene lost 7 bases, with 16 bases spanning the gap. Per germline, CDR1 DFQATT and CDR2 SNEGSKA (reference sequence). CDR3 in DNA: TGCAGTGCTAGAGATGGGCCCAGGGTTAGAAATGAGCAGTTCTTC. Its translation is CSARDGPRVRNEQFF.